This T cell receptor (beta chain) was recovered during a study of blood T cells in healthy people across ages. For the second PCR, which ran for roughly 7 to 11 cycles, a sample-barcoded 5' primer and a J-beta primer mix were used. Each cDNA molecule carried a tag from a template-switch adaptor that contained 12 random nucleotides. MiXCR, run by TCRdb on the 5' RACE reads, gives a single entry per CDR3 protein. Of hundreds of thousands of distinct CDR3 sequences in the sample, over 20% were seen once. CDR1 MNHEY and CDR2 SVGEGT come from the germline V gene. This CDR3 has 18 residues. The V end lost 2 bases, the J end lost 4 bases, and 21 bases lay between the germline ends.

Sample: blood. The receptor was derived from a man aged 65 to 79 in good health. The chain uses TRBV6-2 or TRBV6-3 and TRBJ2-1, with D perhaps matching TRBD2 (5 bases). DNA for the CDR3: TGTGCCAGCAGTTACCTTCCCTCGAGGGCCCATCAATACAATGAGCAGTTCTTC. Encoded protein: CASSYLPSRAHQYNEQFF.